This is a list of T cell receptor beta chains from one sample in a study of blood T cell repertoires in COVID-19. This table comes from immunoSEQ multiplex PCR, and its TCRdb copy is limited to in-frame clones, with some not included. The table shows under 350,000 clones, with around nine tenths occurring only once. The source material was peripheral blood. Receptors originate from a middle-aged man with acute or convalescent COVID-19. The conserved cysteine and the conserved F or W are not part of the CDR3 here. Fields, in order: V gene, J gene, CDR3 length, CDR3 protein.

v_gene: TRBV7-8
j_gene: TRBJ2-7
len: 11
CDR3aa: ASSLGLIYEQY

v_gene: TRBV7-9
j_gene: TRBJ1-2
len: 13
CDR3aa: ASSPRGGGYYGYT

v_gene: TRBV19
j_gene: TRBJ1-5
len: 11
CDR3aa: ATYAGVNQPQH

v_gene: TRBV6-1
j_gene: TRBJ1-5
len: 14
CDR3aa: ASSEAPNTRDQPQH

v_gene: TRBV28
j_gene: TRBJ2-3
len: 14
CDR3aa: ASSVFGTGSTDTQY

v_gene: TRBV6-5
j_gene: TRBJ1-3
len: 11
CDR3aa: AIWDSSGNTIY

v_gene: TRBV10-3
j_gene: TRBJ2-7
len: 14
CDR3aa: AISESRTGSSYEQY

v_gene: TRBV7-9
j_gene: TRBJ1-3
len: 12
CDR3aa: ASRPTGKGNTIY

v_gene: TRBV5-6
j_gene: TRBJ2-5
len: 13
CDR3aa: ASSIILGQQETQY

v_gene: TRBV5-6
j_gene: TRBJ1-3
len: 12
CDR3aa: ASSLQGGGNTIY

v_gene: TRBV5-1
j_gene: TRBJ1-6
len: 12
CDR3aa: ASSSLRDNSPLH

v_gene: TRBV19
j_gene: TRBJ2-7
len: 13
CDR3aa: ASSTGLGAGYEQY

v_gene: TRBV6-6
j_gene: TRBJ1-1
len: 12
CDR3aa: ASSYSKQGTEAF

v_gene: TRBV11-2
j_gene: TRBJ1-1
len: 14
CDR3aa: ASSSRWGGDPTEAF